Each of the 25 T cell receptor beta chains below was sequenced from the same sample in a study of neurological immune-mediated disorders. A single record per CDR3 protein comes from TCRdb applying MiXCR to the 5' RACE reads. The sample lists under 85,000 distinct CDR3 sequences, roughly an eighth occurring once. The sample taken for sequencing was PBMCs. Every receptor here comes from a woman in her forties or fifties in good health.

The table lists this clonotype with a few counts. The chain links TRBV5-1 to TRBJ2-3, with 9 bases matching TRBD2. V shed 1 base, J shed 8 bases, and the junction held 8 bases outside the gene matches. The CDR3 length is 15 residues. The germline V gene encodes CDR1 SGHRS and CDR2 YFSETQ. CDR3 sequence reads: CASSLRREGGSTQYF. CDR3 bases: TGCGCCAGCAGCTTGCGGCGGGAGGGCGGGAGTACGCAGTATTTT.

This clonotype has at least ten counts. J is TRBJ1-2 and V is TRBV29-1, with D perhaps TRBD1 (5 bases). CDR1 and CDR2 from the germline V gene are SQVTM and ANQGSEA. This CDR3 has 11 amino acids. V was clipped by 7 bases and J by 2 bases, with 8 bases between them. The chain's CDR3 is CSGGENYGYTF. The CDR3 coding sequence is TGCAGCGGGGGGGAAAACTATGGCTACACCTTC.

This clonotype was recorded at least ten times. The chain is built from TRBV5-6 and TRBJ2-7; the match to TRBD1 covers 11 bases. The CDR3 is made up of 16 amino acids. V shed 6 bases, J shed 3 bases, and the junction held 11 bases outside the gene matches. The germline CDR1 and CDR2 sequences are SGHDT and YYEEEE. DNA for the CDR3: TGTGCCAGCACCACGCTTGGGACAGGGGGGCTCTACGAGCAGTACTTC. Translation gives CASTTLGTGGLYEQYF.

This clonotype was counted a single time. This may arise from a read error, as a much more abundant clone is one base away. The CDR3 ends on some other residue instead of the conserved phenylalanine or tryptophan, so this is likely a read error. The chain recombines TRBV19 with TRBJ2-7; D is unclear. The germline V gene has CDR1 LNHDA and CDR2 SQIVND (reference sequence). V shed 5 bases and J shed 1 base, with 9 bases lying between them. The CDR3 contains 13 residues. The CDR3 DNA is TGTGCCAGTAGTCCCCGGAATTCCTACGAGCAGTACTTA. It yields the protein CASSPRNSYEQYL.

This clonotype came up many times. The chain recombines TRBV11-3 with TRBJ2-3; D ambiguous. This CDR3 is 15 amino acids long. Germline CDR1 SGHNT, CDR2 YENEEA. V lost 2 bases and J 2 bases, leaving 11 bases between the germline ends. CDR3: CASSLRSQYTDTQYF. The CDR3 DNA is TGTGCCAGCAGCTTACGTTCACAGTACACAGATACGCAGTATTTT.

J is TRBJ2-4 and V is TRBV5-6, with D tentatively TRBD1 or TRBD2 (6 bases each). With 1 base removed from V and 5 bases from J, the gap between germline ends came to 7 bases. Germline CDR1 SGHDT, CDR2 YYEEEE. The CDR3 runs 13 residues. CDR3 protein: CASSLRGENIQYF. The CDR3 nucleotides are TGTGCCAGCAGCTTGAGGGGGGAAAACATTCAGTACTTC.

This clonotype showed up just a few times. The chain has TRBV28 and TRBJ1-1; TRBD1 matches at 8 bases. CDR3 size: 16 residues. The germline gives CDR1 MDHEN, CDR2 SYDVKM. Unmatched junction bases numbered 13, after V lost 4 bases and J lost 6 bases. The CDR3 here is CASSSPTGVGPAEAFF. DNA of the CDR3: TGTGCCAGCAGTTCTCCGACAGGGGTTGGGCCAGCTGAAGCTTTCTTT. Supplemented by reference TRBV28 and TRBJ1-1, the full variable domain reads DVKVTQSSRYLVKRTGEKVFLECVQDMDHENMFWYRQDPGLGLRLIYFSYDVKMKEKGDIPEGYSVSREKKERFSLILESASTNQTSMYLCASSSPTGVGPAEAFFGQGTRLTVV.

This clonotype has ten or more counts. CDR3 residues: CASGETGANVLTF. In DNA, the CDR3 is TGTGCCAGCGGGGAAACTGGGGCCAACGTCCTGACTTTC. The chain employs TRBV5-5 and TRBJ2-6, with D unclear. The V gene lost 7 bases and the J gene lost 2 bases, with 7 bases spanning the gap. Germline V CDR1 and CDR2: SGHKS, YYEKEE (reference sequence). The CDR3 runs to 13 residues.

Many counts were recorded for this clonotype. The J gene is TRBJ2-7, the V gene TRBV9; 8 bases are a match to TRBD1. V shed 3 bases, J shed 1 base, and the junction held 3 bases outside the gene matches. CDR3 length: 14 amino acids. The germline CDR1 and CDR2 sequences are SGDLS and YYNGEE. The CDR3 nucleotides read TGTGCCAGCAGCGAGACAGGGGCGTCCTACGAGCAGTACTTC. Translation gives CASSETGASYEQYF.

This clonotype has at least ten counts. The CDR3 loop reads CASSLQGVGTDTQYF. The CDR3 nucleotides read TGTGCCAGCAGCCTCCAGGGCGTGGGGACAGATACGCAGTATTTT. V and J are TRBV7-2 and TRBJ2-3; TRBD1 is a possible D gene (5 bases). The germline V and J ends were trimmed by 5 bases and 3 bases, with 15 bases remaining between them. CDR3 length: 15 residues. Germline V gene lookup returns CDR1 SGHTA and CDR2 FQGNSA.

This clonotype was counted between two and nine times. J is TRBJ2-1 and V is TRBV29-1; D ambiguous. CDR3 length: 14 residues. Germline lookup yields CDR1 SQVTM and CDR2 ANQGSEA. The V end lost 6 bases, the J end lost 0 bases, and 12 bases lay between the germline ends. As DNA, the CDR3 is TGCAGCGTGACCCAGGCTAGCTCCTACAATGAGCAGTTCTTC. Encoded protein: CSVTQASSYNEQFF.

At least ten counts were recorded for this clonotype. J is TRBJ1-1 and V is TRBV12-3 or TRBV12-4, with 8 bases fitting TRBD1. The CDR3 has 14 amino acids. V shed 7 bases, J shed 1 base, and the junction held 5 bases outside the gene matches. CDR3 amino acids: CASTTDRANTEAFF. The CDR3 bases are TGTGCCAGCACCACGGACAGGGCGAACACTGAAGCTTTCTTT.

This clonotype has a count of ten or more. The chain is built from TRBV20-1 and TRBJ2-4, with no clear D. V was clipped by 1 base and J by 0 bases, with 7 bases between them. The CDR3 is 14 amino acids. Germline V lookup: CDR1 DFQATT, CDR2 SNEGSKA (reference sequence). The CDR3 DNA is TGCAGTGCTAGAGGGGTCACAGCCAAAAACATTCAGTACTTC. Its protein product is CSARGVTAKNIQYF.

At least ten counts were recorded for this clonotype. The rearrangement uses TRBV5-1 and TRBJ1-4, with D possibly being TRBD1 (6 bases). The CDR3 sequence is 16 residues long. Germline loops: CDR1 SGHRS, CDR2 YFSETQ. Between the trimmed V and J ends, which lost 4 bases and 0 bases, there was a span of 13 bases. As DNA, the CDR3 is TGCGCCAGCAGCCTCCGGACAGCTGCAACTAATGAAAAACTGTTTTTT. Translation gives CASSLRTAATNEKLFF.

Comment on this clonotype: This may come from a read error, since a much larger clone is one base off. As DNA, the CDR3 is TGTGGCAGCAGCTTGGCCGGGCGGACCGACAATGAGCAGTTCTTC. This sequence encodes CGSSLAGRTDNEQFF. The J gene is TRBJ2-1, the V gene TRBV5-5; D is uncertain. The CDR3 has 15 amino acids. Germline V gives CDR1 SGHKS, CDR2 YYEKEE (reference sequence).

This clonotype was detected many times. The chain joins TRBV25-1 to TRBJ1-2; D remains unclear. Trimming cost V 10 bases and J 3 bases, with 24 bases left between them. CDR3 size: 16 residues. Per the germline V gene, CDR1 is MGHDK and CDR2 is SYGVNS. Written as DNA, the CDR3 is TGTGCCACCCAGGTACCGAGAGATCGAGGTGACTATGGCTACACCTTC. Translating it yields CATQVPRDRGDYGYTF.

This clonotype was counted ten times or more. The chain couples TRBV20-1 to TRBJ2-3; 15 bases line up with TRBD2. The CDR3 contains 13 residues. The ends lost 6 bases at V and 6 bases at J; junction bases unmatched: 1. CDR1 is DFQATT and CDR2 is SNEGSKA in the germline V gene (reference sequence). In DNA form, the CDR3 reads TGCAGTGCCGGGACTAGCGGGGGGGATACGCAGTATTTT. This codes for CSAGTSGGDTQYF.

This clonotype was counted ten times or more. The rearrangement joins TRBV5-5 to TRBJ1-6; D ambiguous. This CDR3 comprises 16 residues. V was pared by 0 bases and J by 7 bases, with 14 bases between. In germline, CDR1 is SGHKS, CDR2 YYEKEE (reference sequence). The CDR3 bases are TGTGCCAGCAGCTTGGCCGCCCGAGCAGAAAATTCACCCCTCCACTTT. As protein: CASSLAARAENSPLHF.

This clonotype was seen repeatedly, ten times or more. V and J are TRBV5-1 and TRBJ2-7; 10 bases are shared with TRBD2. The CDR3 totals 15 residues. V dropped 4 bases and J dropped 7; count of bases not matched to a gene: 11. Germline V gene lookup returns CDR1 SGHRS and CDR2 YFSETQ. The CDR3 DNA follows: TGCGCCAGCAGCCCCCGAGCGGGAGGGCCGAGGGAGCAGTACTTC. This translates into CASSPRAGGPREQYF.

The table lists this clonotype with many counts. The chain combines TRBV24-1 with TRBJ2-3; TRBD1 matches 12 bases. Germline CDR1 reads KGHDR; CDR2 reads SFDVKD. This CDR3 comprises 16 residues. The ends lost 3 bases at V and 5 bases at J; junction bases unmatched: 5. This chain's CDR3 is CATSDPGQGAEDTQYF. In nucleotides, the CDR3 is TGTGCCACCAGTGATCCGGGACAGGGGGCAGAAGATACGCAGTATTTT.

This clonotype showed up many times. The rearrangement uses TRBV3-1 and TRBJ2-2; 10 nucleotides line up with TRBD2. The CDR3 runs 14 residues. Germline V lookup: CDR1 LGHDT, CDR2 YNNKEL (reference sequence). Trimming took 6 bases from V and 7 from J; bases not matched to a gene: 5. Here the CDR3 DNA reads TGTGCCAGCAGACGGACTAGCGGTTTCGGGGAGCTGTTTTTT. Translation: CASRRTSGFGELFF.

This clonotype came up many times. This chain joins TRBV5-6 and TRBJ2-7; the D is unclear. CDR1 and CDR2 (germline): SGHDT, YYEEEE. V was cut by 9 bases and J by 0 bases, with 13 bases left in between. The CDR3 runs 13 residues. CDR3 sequence: CATYAIGSYEQYF. Written as DNA, the CDR3 is TGTGCCACCTACGCAATTGGCTCCTACGAGCAGTACTTC.

This clonotype was seen at least ten times. The CDR3 protein is CASSLDRGDTDTQYF. CDR3 nucleotides: TGCGCCAGCAGCTTGGACAGGGGTGACACAGATACGCAGTATTTT. The chain has TRBV5-1 and TRBJ2-3; TRBD1 aligns across 7 bases. The trim removed 0 bases at V and 2 bases at J, leaving 3 bases unmatched. The CDR3 is made up of 15 amino acids. Germline loops: CDR1 SGHRS, CDR2 YFSETQ.

Many counts were recorded for this clonotype. The gene calls are TRBV5-1 and TRBJ2-5; 10 nucleotides match TRBD1. The CDR3 sequence is 13 residues long. From germline, CDR1 is SGHRS and CDR2 YFSETQ. With 7 bases clipped from V and 2 bases from J, the junction kept 2 bases outside the gene matches. The CDR3 bases are TGCGCCAGCCAGGGACAGGGGCAAGAGACCCAGTACTTC. Protein sequence: CASQGQGQETQYF.

This clonotype was picked up many times. This chain links TRBV9 with TRBJ2-3; 7 bases match TRBD1. V was pared by 0 bases and J by 6 bases, with 10 bases of the junction left unmatched. This CDR3 is built from 16 residues. CDR1 is SGDLS, CDR2 YYNGEE, per germline. The CDR3 DNA reads as TGTGCCAGCAGCGTAGCTCCCAGGGGGAACTCGGATACGCAGTATTTT. Protein sequence: CASSVAPRGNSDTQYF.